These 7 T cell receptor beta chains came from one sample sequenced in a study of cytotoxic CD8 clonotypes in ibrutinib-treated CLL. Clones were sequenced by immunoSEQ multiplex PCR, and TCRdb holds only the in-frame ones, with some missing. The profile shows approximately 74,000 clones, around 81% of them singletons. This sample comprised PBMCs, obtained at disease progression, from a patient treated with ibrutinib. These receptor sequences come from a human donor with chronic lymphocytic leukemia.

The DNA of the CDR3 is TGTGCCAGCAGTTTGAGTCCAGGGGCTACTGAAGCTTTCTTT. Protein sequence: CASSLSPGATEAFF. The genes are TRBV27 and TRBJ1-1, with D tentatively TRBD1 (6 bases). CDR3 size: 14 residues. V lost 3 bases and J 5 bases, leaving 13 bases between the germline ends. Germline assignment: CDR1 MNHEY and CDR2 SMNVEV (reference sequence).

CDR3 nucleotides: TGTGCCAGCAGCCAGAGAGCAACTAATGAAAAACTGTTTTTT. Translating it yields CASSQRATNEKLFF. The chain links TRBV27 to TRBJ1-4; D call uncertain. Germline CDR1 reads MNHEY; CDR2 reads SMNVEV (reference sequence). The CDR3 runs 14 residues. The ends were cut back, 6 bases at V and 0 bases at J, with 8 bases in the middle.

This chain connects TRBV28 to TRBJ1-2, with D hard to call. This CDR3 comprises 11 residues. Germline V gives CDR1 MDHEN, CDR2 SYDVKM. V lost 3 bases, J lost 8 bases, and 7 bases lay in between. For the CDR3, the DNA is TGTGCCAGCAGTTTCAATAGGGGCTACACCTTC. It is translated as CASSFNRGYTF.

The rearrangement uses TRBV9 and TRBJ1-1; D possibly corresponds to TRBD1 (5 bases). Germline V gene lookup returns CDR1 SGDLS and CDR2 YYNGEE. Deletions cut 4 bases from V and 3 bases from J, with 16 bases between. The CDR3 loop spans 15 amino acids. CDR3 coding DNA: TGTGCCAGCAGCCCCCCCGGGACTGGTTACACTGAAGCTTTCTTT. It translates to CASSPPGTGYTEAFF.

The rearrangement joins TRBV19 to TRBJ2-7; D might be TRBD1 (6 bases). With 3 bases removed from V and 5 bases from J, the gap between germline ends came to 8 bases. CDR3 length: 12 amino acids. Germline V gives CDR1 LNHDA, CDR2 SQIVND (reference sequence). As DNA, the CDR3 is TGTGCCAGTAGTATCAGGGGCAACGAGCAGTACTTC. This translates into CASSIRGNEQYF. The full variable domain, rest sourced from reference TRBV19 and TRBJ2-7, is DGGITQSPKYLFRKEGQNVTLSCEQNLNHDAMYWYRQDPGQGLRLIYYSQIVNDFQKGDIAEGYSVSREKKESFPLTVTSAQKNPTAFYLCASSIRGNEQYFGPGTRLTVT.

The genes are TRBV28 and TRBJ2-3; 7 bases are a match to TRBD1. V dropped 7 bases and J dropped 3; count of bases not matched to a gene: 10. Looked up from germline, CDR1 is MDHEN and CDR2 is SYDVKM. The CDR3 loop spans 15 amino acids. The CDR3 DNA reads TGTGCCAGCACCTCAGGGGGTTCGGGGACAGATACGCAGTATTTT. This translates into CASTSGGSGTDTQYF.

In DNA, the CDR3 is TGTGCCTGGAGTGCAGATCGGACTAGCGGGATTCAACGTGGTGAGCAGTTCTTC. Translation gives CAWSADRTSGIQRGEQFF. The chain recombines TRBV30 with TRBJ2-1; 12 bases agree with TRBD2. This CDR3 region has 18 residues. From germline, CDR1 is GTSNPN and CDR2 SVGIG (reference sequence). V shed 1 base and J 9 bases; nucleotides not matched to a gene: 16.